This T cell receptor (beta chain) comes out of a study of T cell repertoires in cytomegalovirus infection. This clonotype was seen repeatedly, ten times or more. In TCRdb, the reads were re-called with MiXCR into one record per CDR3 protein. The sample includes hundreds of thousands of distinct CDR3 sequences, 6.5% seen only once; the top ten take around 6.9%. The CDR3 contains 17 residues. Germline-derived CDR1 and CDR2 are SGHTA and FQGNSA. Between the trimmed V and J ends, which lost 5 bases and 0 bases, there was a span of 18 bases. What was sequenced was PBMCs. The chain employs TRBV7-2 and TRBJ2-3, with D tentatively TRBD1 or TRBD2 (6 bases each). The clonotype originates from a human donor in good health (CMV status not recorded). Some clones in this sample may be carry-over from other donors' samples. CDR3 coding DNA: TGTGCCAGCAGCCCTCGCGGTAGGGGGGATAGCACAGATACGCAGTATTTT. Protein: CASSPRGRGDSTDTQYF.